This entry is about one TCR beta chain. The data are from a study of blood T cell repertoires in COVID-19. In the study overall: The study drew acute and convalescent COVID-19 samples from the United States, Italy and Spain.

In the authors' methods: The assay estimated nucleated cells by amplifying reference gene primers. Generated by immunoSEQ multiplex PCR, the TCRdb table keeps only in-frame clones and is missing some. The DNA was the basis for D and trimming; V, J and clone size are from that table. The data contain about 480,000 clones, 85% to 90% of them singletons. Trimming removed 5 bases from V and 2 bases from J; junction bases left unmatched: 5. Germline loops: CDR1 SNHLY, CDR2 FYNNEI. The CDR3 is 14 residues long. Across fewer than 25 US areas, participants ranged in age from about 18 to 100 years. Recovery meant two consecutive negative NP/OP PCR tests, professional clearance, or resolved symptoms.

Sequencing was done on a sample of PBMCs or T cells enriched from blood (not recorded which). The gene calls are TRBV2 and TRBJ1-1, with 7 bases fitting TRBD1. The receptor's source is a woman aged 40 to 55 who had recovered from COVID-19. For the CDR3, the DNA is TGTGCCAGCAGTTCACAGGGGCACAACACTGAAGCTTTCTTT. Its protein is CASSSQGHNTEAFF.